Presented here are 5 T cell receptor beta chains from one specimen sequenced in a study of blood T cells in healthy people across ages. Primed by a sample-barcoded 5' primer and a J-beta primer mix, a second PCR proceeded for about 6 to 11 cycles. TCRdb redid the calling of the 5' RACE reads with MiXCR, one entry per CDR3 protein. This sample has 790,000 or so distinct CDR3 sequences, with roughly 50% found just once. The sequencing sample was made of blood. The receptors were sampled from a man aged 40-49 years in good health.

This clonotype was recorded a few times. The rearrangement links TRBV28 to TRBJ2-3; D call uncertain. Per germline, CDR1 MDHEN and CDR2 SYDVKM. The CDR3 spans 13 residues. V lost 7 bases and J lost 7, with 15 bases in between. CDR3 bases: TGTGCCAGCACCACCACATACAGCTATACGCAGTATTTT. Protein: CASTTTYSYTQYF.

This chain links TRBV20-1 with TRBJ2-3; 7 bases match TRBD2. CDR1 is DFQATT, CDR2 SNEGSKA, per germline (reference sequence). V shed 6 bases, J shed 4 bases, and the junction held 10 bases outside the gene matches. The CDR3 totals 14 residues. CDR3: CSAPTFAGADTQYF. CDR3 sequence (DNA): TGCAGTGCCCCGACCTTCGCGGGGGCAGATACGCAGTATTTT.

This clonotype has just one count. One junction end does not reproduce the germline sequence, and a read error may be involved. This chain links TRBV6-2 or TRBV6-3 with TRBJ1-1; the D is unclear. CDR3 length: 15 amino acids. Germline CDR1 and CDR2: MNHEY and SVGEGT. CDR3 nucleotides: TGTGTCAGCAGTTACTCGACCGCCATGAACACTGAAGCTTTCTTT. Amino acids: CVSSYSTAMNTEAFF.

This chain connects TRBV20-1 to TRBJ2-1; TRBD2 agrees at 8 bases. Looked up from germline, CDR1 is DFQATT and CDR2 is SNEGSKA (reference sequence). J was trimmed by 3 bases and V by 6 bases; bases with no gene match: 13. The CDR3 contains 16 residues. The CDR3 DNA reads TGCAGTGCCGAGGGACGGAAAAGCGGGGGCTACAATGAGCAGTTCTTC. Encoded protein: CSAEGRKSGGYNEQFF.

This rearrangement joins TRBV19 to TRBJ2-3; TRBD1 or TRBD2 may be the D gene (5 bases each). This CDR3 spans 15 amino acids. Per the germline V gene, CDR1 is LNHDA and CDR2 is SQIVND (reference sequence). Deletions cut 2 bases from V and 2 bases from J, with 11 bases between. CDR3 sequence: CASSIISGTTDTQYF. The CDR3 region has the DNA TGTGCCAGTAGTATAATATCGGGGACCACAGATACGCAGTATTTT.